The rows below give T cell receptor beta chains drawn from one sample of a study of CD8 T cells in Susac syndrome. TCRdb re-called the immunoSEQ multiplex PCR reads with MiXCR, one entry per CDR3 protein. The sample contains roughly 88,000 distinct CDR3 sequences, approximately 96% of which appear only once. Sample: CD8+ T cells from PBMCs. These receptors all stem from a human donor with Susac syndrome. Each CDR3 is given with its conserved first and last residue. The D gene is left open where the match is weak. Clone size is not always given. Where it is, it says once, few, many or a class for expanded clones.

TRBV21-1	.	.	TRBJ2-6	TGTGCCAGCACTACAGGGCGGGACAGGGGAGACGGGGCCAACGTCCTGACTTTC	CASTTGRDRGDGANVLTF
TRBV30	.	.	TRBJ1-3	TGTGCCTGGGATGGGACCGACTCTGGAAACACCATATATTTT	CAWDGTDSGNTIYF
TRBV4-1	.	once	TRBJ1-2	TGCGCCAGCAGCCCGTCCCTGGACTATGGCTACACCTTC	CASSPSLDYGYTF
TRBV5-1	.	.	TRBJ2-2	TGCGCCAGCAGAAGACCGGCCGGGGAGCTGTTTTTT	CASRRPAGELFF
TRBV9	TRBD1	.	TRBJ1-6	TGTGCCAGCAGCGACGGGCCGGGACAGAATTCACCCCTCCACTTT	CASSDGPGQNSPLHF
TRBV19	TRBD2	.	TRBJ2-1	TGTGCCAGTAGTATGACTAGCGGGAGTTCCTACAATGAGCAGTTCTTC	CASSMTSGSSYNEQFF
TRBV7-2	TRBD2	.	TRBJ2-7	TGTGCCAGCAGCCTTCTGCCCTTAGCGGGCTACGAGCAGTACTTC	CASSLLPLAGYEQYF
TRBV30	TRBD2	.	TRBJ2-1	TGTGCCTGGAGTTTTGGGGGAGGGTACAATGAGCAGTTCTTC	CAWSFGGGYNEQFF
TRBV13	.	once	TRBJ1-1	TGTGCCAGCAGCTCCTCCGGGGGGGCGAACACTGAAGCTTTCTTT	CASSSSGGANTEAFF
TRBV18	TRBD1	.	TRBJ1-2	TGTGCCAGCTCACCAGGGACAGGGGGTGATGGCTACACCTTC	CASSPGTGGDGYTF
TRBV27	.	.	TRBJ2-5	TGTGCCAGCAGCTTGGGAAGGCAAGAGACCCAGTACTTC	CASSLGRQETQYF
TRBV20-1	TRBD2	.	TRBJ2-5	TGCAGTGCTAGAGGGACGTCGACGGGGGGGAAGGAGACCCAGTACTTC	CSARGTSTGGKETQYF
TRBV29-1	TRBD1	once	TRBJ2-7	TGCAGCGTCCTAATACCGGGACAGGGTTCCCACGAGCAGTACTTC	CSVLIPGQGSHEQYF
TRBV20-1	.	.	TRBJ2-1	TGCAGTGCTTTGGAGGGGGGATACAATGAGCAGTTCTTC	CSALEGGYNEQFF
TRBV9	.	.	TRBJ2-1	TGTGCCAGCAGCGTAGACGGAGCGCTTAGGTCCTACAATGAGCAGTTCTTC	CASSVDGALRSYNEQFF
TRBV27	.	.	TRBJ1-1	TGTGCCAGCAGTTTAATGAAGGGGATGAACACTGAAGCTTTCTTT	CASSLMKGMNTEAFF
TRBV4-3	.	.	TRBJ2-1	TGCGCCAGCAGCCAAGATGACTTCGGCAGTAACAATGAGCAGTTCTTC	CASSQDDFGSNNEQFF
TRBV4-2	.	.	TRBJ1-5	TGTGCCAGCAGCCGTATGCAACGCAATCAGCCCCAGCATTTT	CASSRMQRNQPQHF
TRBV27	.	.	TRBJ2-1	TGTGCCAGCAGTTTGGGCTCCTACAATGAGCAGTTCTTC	CASSLGSYNEQFF
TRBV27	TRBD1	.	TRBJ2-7	TGTGCCAGCAGTCTCGGGACAGGTTATTACGAGCAGTACTTC	CASSLGTGYYEQYF
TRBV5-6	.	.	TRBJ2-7	TGTGCCAGCAGCTTAGGTGGTCTCGCCGCAGTCGAGCAGTACTTC	CASSLGGLAAVEQYF
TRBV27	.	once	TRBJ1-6	TGTGCCTCATCGATCATTTTCCCCCAACCCCTCCACTTT	CASSIIFPQPLHF
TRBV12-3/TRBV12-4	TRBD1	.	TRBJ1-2	TGTGCCAGCAGTCCCAGGGACAGATCTAACTATGGCTACACCTTC	CASSPRDRSNYGYTF
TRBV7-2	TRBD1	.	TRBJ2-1	TGTGCCAGCACCCCGGGGACAGGGAACTACAATGAGCAGTTCTTC	CASTPGTGNYNEQFF
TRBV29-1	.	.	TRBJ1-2	TGCAGCGTTGCCAACATGGACTATGGCTACACCTTC	CSVANMDYGYTF
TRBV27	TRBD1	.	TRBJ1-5	TGTGCCAGCAGTGGCGGGACAGGGGGCAATCAGCCCCAGCATTTT	CASSGGTGGNQPQHF